This paragraph reports one T cell receptor (beta chain). Antigen: not known. This entry belongs to a study of graft-versus-host responses after intestinal transplantation. For the study at large: Among the recipients, all got anti-thymocyte globulin induction and then tacrolimus and steroids for approximately 3 years. Study-wide results and caveats: Those patients showing graft-donor T cell macrochimerism displayed high graft-versus-host to host-versus-graft clonal ratios in allografts. Some GvH clones were seen earlier in gut or blood, suggesting intestinal origin. Early after transplant, HvG declines were associated with peak levels of circulating GvH clones.

Repertoires were generated with immunoSEQ multiplex PCR, while TCRdb's copy carries only in-frame clones and drops some. The sample consists of roughly 130,000 clones, about nine tenths of them appearing once. The receptor comes from a human donor who received an intestinal transplant. Source: unstimulated CD4+ T cells sorted from spleen or lymph node cells, taken before intestinal transplant.

The CDR3 protein is CAISESREAEEGYTF. The CDR3 coding sequence is TGTGCCATCAGTGAGTCCAGGGAGGCAGAAGAAGGCTACACCTTC. The V call is TRBV10-3, the J call TRBJ1-2; D possibly corresponds to TRBD1 (5 bases). Trimming removed 0 bases from V and 8 bases from J, with 16 bases in between. The CDR3 has 15 residues. Germline loops: CDR1 ENHRY, CDR2 SYGVKD.